The sequence of this T cell receptor beta chain was determined in a study of T cell responses to AZD1222 COVID-19 vaccine. Produced via immunoSEQ multiplex PCR; TCRdb's table is partial and in-frame only. Of 90,000 to 140,000 clones listed, roughly 90% are singletons. The CDR3 length is 17 residues. The sequences come from peripheral blood, collected on day 0 of AZD1222 vaccination. The chain recombines TRBV21-1 with TRBJ2-3; the table's TRBD2 call for D was not verified on the DNA. TRBV21-1 is designated a pseudogene. This sequence was found in an adult in good health. The CDR3 is CASSFRTSGRANKTQYF. The CDR3 DNA follows: TGTGCCAGCAGCTTCCGGACTAGCGGGAGGGCCAATAAGACGCAGTATTTT.